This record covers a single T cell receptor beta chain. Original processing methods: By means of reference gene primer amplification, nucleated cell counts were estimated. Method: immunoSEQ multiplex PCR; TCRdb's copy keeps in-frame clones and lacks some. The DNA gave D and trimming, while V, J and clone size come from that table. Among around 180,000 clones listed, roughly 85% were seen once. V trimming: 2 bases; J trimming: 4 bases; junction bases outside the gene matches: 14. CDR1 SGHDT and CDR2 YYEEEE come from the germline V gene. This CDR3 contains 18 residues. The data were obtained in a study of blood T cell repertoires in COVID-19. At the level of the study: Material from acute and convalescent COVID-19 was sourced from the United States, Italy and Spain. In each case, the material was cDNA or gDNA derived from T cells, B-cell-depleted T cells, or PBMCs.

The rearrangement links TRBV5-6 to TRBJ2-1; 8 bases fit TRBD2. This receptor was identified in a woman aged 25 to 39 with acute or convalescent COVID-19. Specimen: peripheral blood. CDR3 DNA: TGTGCCAGCAGCTTCTATCGGAGCGGGAGCTTACCGTACAATGAGCAGTTCTTC. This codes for CASSFYRSGSLPYNEQFF.